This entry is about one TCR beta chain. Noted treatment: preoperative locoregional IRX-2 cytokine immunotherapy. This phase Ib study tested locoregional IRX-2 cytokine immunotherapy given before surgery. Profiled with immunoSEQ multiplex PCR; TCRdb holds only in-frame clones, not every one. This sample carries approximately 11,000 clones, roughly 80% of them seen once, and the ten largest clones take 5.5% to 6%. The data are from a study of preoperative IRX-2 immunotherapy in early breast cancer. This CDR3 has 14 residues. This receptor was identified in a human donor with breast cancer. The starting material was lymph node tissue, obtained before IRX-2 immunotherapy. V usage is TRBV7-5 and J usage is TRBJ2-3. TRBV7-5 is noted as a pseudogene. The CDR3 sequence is CASSPTVGILAQYF. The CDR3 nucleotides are TGTGCCAGCAGCCCAACTGTGGGGATTTTGGCGCAGTATTTT.